The clone carrying this T cell receptor (beta chain) was seen ten or more times. Its antigen remains unknown. Via MiXCR, TCRdb re-called the reads, giving one row per CDR3 protein. The sample shows 86,000 or so distinct CDR3 sequences, approximately 24% of them seen only once. This entry belongs to a study of T cell repertoires in cytomegalovirus infection. Sequenced here: CD8+ T cells from cultured PBMCs, sampled from culture after CMV antigen stimulation. The TCR comes from a human donor in good health (CMV status not recorded). Some clones in this sample may be carry-over from other donors' samples.

CDR3 loop: CATSGQSYEQYF. CDR3 nucleotides: TGTGCCACCAGCGGACAGTCCTACGAGCAGTACTTC. This chain connects TRBV15 to TRBJ2-7; D is perhaps TRBD1 (6 bases). The ends were cut back, 5 bases at V and 1 base at J, with 6 bases in the middle. This CDR3 is 12 amino acids long. Germline CDR1 reads LNHNV; CDR2 reads YYDKDF (reference sequence).